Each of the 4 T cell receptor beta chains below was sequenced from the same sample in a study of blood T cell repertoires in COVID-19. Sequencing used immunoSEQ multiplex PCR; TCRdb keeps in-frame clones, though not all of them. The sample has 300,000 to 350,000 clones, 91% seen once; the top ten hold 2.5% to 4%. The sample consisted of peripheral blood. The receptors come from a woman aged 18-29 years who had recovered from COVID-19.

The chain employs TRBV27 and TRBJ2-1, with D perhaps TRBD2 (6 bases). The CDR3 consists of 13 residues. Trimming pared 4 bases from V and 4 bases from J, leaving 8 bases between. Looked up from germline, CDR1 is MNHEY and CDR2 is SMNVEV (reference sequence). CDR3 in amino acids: CASSWDLYNEQFF. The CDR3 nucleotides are TGTGCCAGCAGTTGGGACTTGTACAATGAGCAGTTCTTC.

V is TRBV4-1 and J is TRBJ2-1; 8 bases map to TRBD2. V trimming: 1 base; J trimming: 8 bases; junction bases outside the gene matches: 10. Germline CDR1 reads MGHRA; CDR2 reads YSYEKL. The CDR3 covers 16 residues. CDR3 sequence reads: CASSQVTGLVMYEQFF. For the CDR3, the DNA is TGCGCCAGCAGCCAAGTTACGGGACTAGTAATGTATGAGCAGTTCTTC.

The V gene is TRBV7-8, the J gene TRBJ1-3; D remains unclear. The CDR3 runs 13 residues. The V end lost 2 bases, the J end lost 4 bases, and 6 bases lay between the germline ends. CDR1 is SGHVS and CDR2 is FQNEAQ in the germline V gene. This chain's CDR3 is CASSLSRGNTIYF. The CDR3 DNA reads TGTGCCAGCAGCTTATCCAGGGGAAACACCATATATTTT. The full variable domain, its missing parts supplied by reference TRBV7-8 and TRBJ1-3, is GAGVSQSPRYKVAKRGQDVALRCDPISGHVSLFWYQQALGQGPEFLTYFQNEAQLDKSGLPSDRFFAERPEGSVSTLKIQRTQQEDSAVYLCASSLSRGNTIYFGEGSWLTVV.

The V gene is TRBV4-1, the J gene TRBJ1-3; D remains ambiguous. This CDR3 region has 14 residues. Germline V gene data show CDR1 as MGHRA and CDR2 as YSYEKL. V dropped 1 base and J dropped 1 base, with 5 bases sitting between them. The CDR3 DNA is TGCGCCAGCAGCCAAGGAACTTCTGGAAACACCATATATTTT. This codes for CASSQGTSGNTIYF.